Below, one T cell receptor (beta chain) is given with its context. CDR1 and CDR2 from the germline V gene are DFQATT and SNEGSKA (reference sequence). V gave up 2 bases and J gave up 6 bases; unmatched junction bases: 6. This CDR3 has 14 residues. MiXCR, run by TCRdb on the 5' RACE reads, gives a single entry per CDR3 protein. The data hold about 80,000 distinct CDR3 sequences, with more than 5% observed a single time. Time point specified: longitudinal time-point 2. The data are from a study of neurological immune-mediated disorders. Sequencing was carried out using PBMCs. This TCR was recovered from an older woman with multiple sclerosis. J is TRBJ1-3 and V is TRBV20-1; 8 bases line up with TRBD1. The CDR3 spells CSARLTGEVNTIYF. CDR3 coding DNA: TGCAGTGCTAGACTGACAGGGGAGGTAAACACCATATATTTT.